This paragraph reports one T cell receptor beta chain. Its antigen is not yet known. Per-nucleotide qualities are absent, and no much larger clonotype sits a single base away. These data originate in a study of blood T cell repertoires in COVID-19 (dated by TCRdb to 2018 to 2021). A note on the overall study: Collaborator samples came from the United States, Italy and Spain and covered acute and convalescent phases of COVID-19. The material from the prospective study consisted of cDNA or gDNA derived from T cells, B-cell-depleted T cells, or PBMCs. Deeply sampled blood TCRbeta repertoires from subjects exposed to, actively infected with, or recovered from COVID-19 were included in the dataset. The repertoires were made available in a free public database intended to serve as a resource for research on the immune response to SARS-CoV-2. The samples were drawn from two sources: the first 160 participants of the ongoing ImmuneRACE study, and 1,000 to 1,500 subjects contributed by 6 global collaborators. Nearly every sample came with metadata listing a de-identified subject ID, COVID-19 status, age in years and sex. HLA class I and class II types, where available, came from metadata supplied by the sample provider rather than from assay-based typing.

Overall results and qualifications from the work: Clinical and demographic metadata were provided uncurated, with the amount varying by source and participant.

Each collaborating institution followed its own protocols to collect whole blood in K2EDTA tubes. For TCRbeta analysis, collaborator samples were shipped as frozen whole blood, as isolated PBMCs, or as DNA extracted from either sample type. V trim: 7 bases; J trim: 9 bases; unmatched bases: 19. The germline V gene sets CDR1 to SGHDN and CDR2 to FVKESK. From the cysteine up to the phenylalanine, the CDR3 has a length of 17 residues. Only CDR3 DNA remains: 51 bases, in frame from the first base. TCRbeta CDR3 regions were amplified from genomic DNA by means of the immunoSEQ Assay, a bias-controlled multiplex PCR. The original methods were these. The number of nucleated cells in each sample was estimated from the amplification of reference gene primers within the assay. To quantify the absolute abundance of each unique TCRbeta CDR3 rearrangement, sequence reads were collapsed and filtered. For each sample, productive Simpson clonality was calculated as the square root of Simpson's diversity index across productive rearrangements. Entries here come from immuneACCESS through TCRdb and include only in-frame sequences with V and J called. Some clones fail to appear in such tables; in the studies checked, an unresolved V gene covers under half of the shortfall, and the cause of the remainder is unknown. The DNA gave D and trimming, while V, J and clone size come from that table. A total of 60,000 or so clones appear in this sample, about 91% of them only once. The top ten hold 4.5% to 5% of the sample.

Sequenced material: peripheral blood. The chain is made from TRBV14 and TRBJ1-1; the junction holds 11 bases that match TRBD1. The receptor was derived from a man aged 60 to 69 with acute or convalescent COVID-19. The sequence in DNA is TGTGCCAGCACCGTCTTCGGACAGGGGGCATTTTCCCGAAAAGCTTTCTTT. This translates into CASTVFGQGAFSRKAFF.